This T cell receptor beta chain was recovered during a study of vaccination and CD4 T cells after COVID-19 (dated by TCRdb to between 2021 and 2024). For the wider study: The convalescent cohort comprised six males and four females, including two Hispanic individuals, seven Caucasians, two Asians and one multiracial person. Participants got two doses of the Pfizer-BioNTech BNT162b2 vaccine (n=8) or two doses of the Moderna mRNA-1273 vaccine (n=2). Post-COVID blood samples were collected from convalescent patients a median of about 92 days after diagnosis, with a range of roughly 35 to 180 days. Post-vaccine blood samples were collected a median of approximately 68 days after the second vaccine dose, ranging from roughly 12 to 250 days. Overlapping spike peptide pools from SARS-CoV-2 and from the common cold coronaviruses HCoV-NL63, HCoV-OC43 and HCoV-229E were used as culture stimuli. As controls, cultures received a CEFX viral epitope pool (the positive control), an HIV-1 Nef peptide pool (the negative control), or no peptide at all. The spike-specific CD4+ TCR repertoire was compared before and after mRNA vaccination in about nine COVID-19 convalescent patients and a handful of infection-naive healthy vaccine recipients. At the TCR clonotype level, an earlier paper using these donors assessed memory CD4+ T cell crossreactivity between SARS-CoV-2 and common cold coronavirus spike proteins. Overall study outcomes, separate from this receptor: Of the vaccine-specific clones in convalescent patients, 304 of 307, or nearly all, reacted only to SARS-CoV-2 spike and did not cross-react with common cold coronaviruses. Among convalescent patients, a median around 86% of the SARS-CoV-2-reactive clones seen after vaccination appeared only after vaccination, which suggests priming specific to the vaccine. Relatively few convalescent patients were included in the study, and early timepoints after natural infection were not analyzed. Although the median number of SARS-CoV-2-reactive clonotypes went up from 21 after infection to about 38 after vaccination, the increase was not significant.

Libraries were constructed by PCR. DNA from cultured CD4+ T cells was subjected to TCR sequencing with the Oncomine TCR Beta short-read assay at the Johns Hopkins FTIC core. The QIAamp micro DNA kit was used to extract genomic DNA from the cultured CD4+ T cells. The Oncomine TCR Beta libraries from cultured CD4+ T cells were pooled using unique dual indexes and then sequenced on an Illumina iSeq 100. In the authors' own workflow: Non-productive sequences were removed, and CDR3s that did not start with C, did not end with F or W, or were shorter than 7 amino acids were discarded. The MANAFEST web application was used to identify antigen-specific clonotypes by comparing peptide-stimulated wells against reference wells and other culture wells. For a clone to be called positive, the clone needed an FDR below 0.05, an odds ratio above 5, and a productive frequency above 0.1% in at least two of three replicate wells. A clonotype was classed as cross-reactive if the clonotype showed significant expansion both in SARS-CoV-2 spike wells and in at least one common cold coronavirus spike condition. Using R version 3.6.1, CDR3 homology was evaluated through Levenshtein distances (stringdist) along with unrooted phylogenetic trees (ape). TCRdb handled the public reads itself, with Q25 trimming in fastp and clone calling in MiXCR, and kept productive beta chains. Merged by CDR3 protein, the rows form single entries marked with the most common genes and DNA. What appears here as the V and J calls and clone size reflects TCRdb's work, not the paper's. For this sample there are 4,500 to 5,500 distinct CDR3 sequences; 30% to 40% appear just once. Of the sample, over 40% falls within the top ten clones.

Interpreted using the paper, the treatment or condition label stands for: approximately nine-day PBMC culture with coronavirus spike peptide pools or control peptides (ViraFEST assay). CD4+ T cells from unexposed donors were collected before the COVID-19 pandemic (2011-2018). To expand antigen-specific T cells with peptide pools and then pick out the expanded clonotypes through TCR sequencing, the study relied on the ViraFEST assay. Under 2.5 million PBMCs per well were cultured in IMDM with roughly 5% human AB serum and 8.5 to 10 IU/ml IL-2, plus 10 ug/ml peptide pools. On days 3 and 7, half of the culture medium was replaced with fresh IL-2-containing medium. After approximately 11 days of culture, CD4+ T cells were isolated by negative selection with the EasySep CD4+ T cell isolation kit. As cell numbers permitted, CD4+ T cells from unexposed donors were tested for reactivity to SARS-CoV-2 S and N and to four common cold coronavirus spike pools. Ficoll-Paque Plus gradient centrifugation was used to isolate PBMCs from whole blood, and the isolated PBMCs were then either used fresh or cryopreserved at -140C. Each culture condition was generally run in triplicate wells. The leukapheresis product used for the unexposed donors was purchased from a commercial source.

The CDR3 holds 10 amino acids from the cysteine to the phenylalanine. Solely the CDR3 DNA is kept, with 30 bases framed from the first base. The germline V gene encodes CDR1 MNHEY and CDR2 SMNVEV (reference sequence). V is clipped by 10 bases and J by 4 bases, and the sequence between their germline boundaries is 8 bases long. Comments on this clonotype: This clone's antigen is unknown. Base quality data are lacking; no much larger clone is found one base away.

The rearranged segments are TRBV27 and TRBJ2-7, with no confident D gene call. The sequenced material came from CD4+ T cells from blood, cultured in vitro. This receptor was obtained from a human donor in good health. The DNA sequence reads TGTGCCACTGCCGTATACGAGCAGTACTTC. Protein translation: CATAVYEQYF.